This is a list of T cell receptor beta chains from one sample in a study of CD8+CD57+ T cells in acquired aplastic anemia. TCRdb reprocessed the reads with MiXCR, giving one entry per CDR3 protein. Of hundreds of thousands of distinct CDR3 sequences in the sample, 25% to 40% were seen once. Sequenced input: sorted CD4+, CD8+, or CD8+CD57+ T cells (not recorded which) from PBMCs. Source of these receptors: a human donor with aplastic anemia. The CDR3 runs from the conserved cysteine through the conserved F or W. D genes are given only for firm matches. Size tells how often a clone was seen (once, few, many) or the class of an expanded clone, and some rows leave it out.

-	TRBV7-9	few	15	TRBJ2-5	CASSLMHGASETQYF	TGTGCCAGCAGCTTAATGCATGGGGCGTCGGAGACCCAGTACTTC
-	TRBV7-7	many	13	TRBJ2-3	CASSLISTDTQYF	TGTGCTAGCAGCTTAATTAGCACAGATACGCAGTATTTT
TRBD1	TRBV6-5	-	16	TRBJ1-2	CASSYSAGGLGNGYTF	TGTGCCAGCAGTTACTCCGCAGGGGGGTTGGGAAATGGCTACACCTTC
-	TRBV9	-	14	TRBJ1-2	CASSVDPGDYGYTF	TGTGCCAGCAGCGTAGATCCAGGGGACTATGGCTACACCTTC
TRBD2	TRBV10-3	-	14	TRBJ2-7	CAISLAGGGYEQYF	TGTGCCATCAGTTTAGCGGGGGGCGGCTACGAGCAGTACTTC
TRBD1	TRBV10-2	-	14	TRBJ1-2	CASSVRTGKAGYTF	TGCGCCAGCAGCGTCCGGACAGGGAAGGCTGGCTACACCTTC
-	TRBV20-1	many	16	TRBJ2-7	CSARANLPGNSYEQYF	TGCAGTGCTAGAGCCAACCTGCCGGGAAACTCCTACGAGCAGTACTTC
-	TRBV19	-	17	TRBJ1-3	CASSNGGRSHSGNTIYF	TGTGCCAGTAGTAATGGCGGACGGTCGCACTCTGGAAACACCATATATTTT
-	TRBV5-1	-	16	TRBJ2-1	CASSLVSLSRDNEQFF	TGCGCCAGCAGCTTGGTATCGCTCTCTCGGGACAATGAGCAGTTCTTC
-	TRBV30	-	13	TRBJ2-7	CAWNGLGSYEQYF	TGTGCCTGGAACGGTTTGGGGTCCTACGAGCAGTACTTC
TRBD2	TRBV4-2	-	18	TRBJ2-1	CASSQESGYSGGENEQFF	TGTGCCAGCAGCCAAGAATCGGGCTATAGCGGGGGAGAGAATGAGCAGTTCTTC
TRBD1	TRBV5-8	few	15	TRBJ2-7	CASSIEGQGANEQYF	TGTGCCAGCAGCATCGAGGGACAGGGGGCGAACGAGCAGTACTTC
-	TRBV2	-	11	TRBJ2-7	CASGYGYEQYF	TGTGCCAGCGGCTACGGGTACGAGCAGTACTTC
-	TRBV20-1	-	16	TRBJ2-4	CSARALTGLGKNIQYF	TGCAGTGCTAGGGCCTTAACGGGGCTAGGCAAAAACATTCAGTACTTC
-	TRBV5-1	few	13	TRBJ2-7	CASSLATIYEQHF	TGCGCCAGCAGCTTGGCGACAATCTACGAGCAGCACTTC
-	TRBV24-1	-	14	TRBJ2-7	CASSKRDTSYEQYF	TGTGCCAGCAGTAAACGGGACACTTCTTACGAGCAGTACTTC
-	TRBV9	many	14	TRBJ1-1	CASSVGRAGSEAFF	TGTGCCAGCAGCGTAGGTCGCGCAGGGTCTGAAGCTTTCTTT
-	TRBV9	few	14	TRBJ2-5	CASSPRRSQETQYF	TGTGCCAGCTCACCCCGCAGATCCCAAGAGACCCAGTACTTC
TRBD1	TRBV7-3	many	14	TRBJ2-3	CASSQDRYTDTQYF	TGTGCCAGCAGCCAGGACAGGTACACAGATACGCAGTATTTT
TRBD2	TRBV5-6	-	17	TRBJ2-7	CASSLGAASGRTGEQYF	TGTGCCAGCAGCTTGGGTGCAGCTAGCGGGAGAACTGGGGAGCAGTACTTC
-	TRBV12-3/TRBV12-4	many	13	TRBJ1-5	CASSRQLNQPQHF	TGTGCCAGCAGTCGACAGCTGAATCAGCCCCAGCATTTT
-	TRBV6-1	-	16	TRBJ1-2	CASSGRDFGAKGGYTF	TGTGCCAGCAGTGGCCGGGACTTTGGAGCAAAGGGTGGCTACACCTTC
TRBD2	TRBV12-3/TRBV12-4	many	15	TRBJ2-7	CASSRELAGGFEQYF	TGTGCCAGCAGTCGCGAACTAGCGGGAGGTTTCGAGCAGTACTTC
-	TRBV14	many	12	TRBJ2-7	CASSQDFGEQYF	TGTGCCAGCAGCCAAGATTTCGGCGAGCAGTACTTC
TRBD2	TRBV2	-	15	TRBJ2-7	CASRGSKVAGDEQYF	TGTGCCAGCAGGGGTTCTAAGGTAGCGGGAGACGAGCAGTACTTC
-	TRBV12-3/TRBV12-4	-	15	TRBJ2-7	CASTKTTGSSYEQYF	TGTGCCAGCACCAAAACGACAGGCAGCTCCTACGAGCAGTACTTC
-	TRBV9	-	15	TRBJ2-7	CASSPGGQATHEQYF	TGTGCCAGCAGCCCAGGGGGGCAGGCGACCCACGAGCAGTACTTC
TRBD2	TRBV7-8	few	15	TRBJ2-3	CASSWTSGGVNTQYF	TGTGCCAGCAGTTGGACTAGCGGGGGGGTAAATACGCAGTATTTT
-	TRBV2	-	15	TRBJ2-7	CARRRRDCPPYEQYF	TGTGCCCGCAGGCGCCGGGACTGCCCACCCTACGAGCAGTACTTC
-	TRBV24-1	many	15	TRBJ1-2	CATSDLGQGMGGYTF	TGTGCCACCAGTGATTTGGGGCAGGGCATGGGTGGCTACACCTTC
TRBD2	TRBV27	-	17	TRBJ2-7	CASSLPGLAGKSYEQYF	TGTGCCAGCAGTTTGCCGGGACTAGCGGGCAAATCCTACGAGCAGTACTTC
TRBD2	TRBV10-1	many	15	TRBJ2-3	CASSKGLAGTDTQYF	TGCGCCAGCAGTAAGGGACTAGCGGGCACAGATACGCAGTATTTT
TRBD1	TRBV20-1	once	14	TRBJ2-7	CSASLPGGSYEQYF	TGCAGTGCTAGTCTCCCAGGGGGATCCTACGAGCAGTACTTC
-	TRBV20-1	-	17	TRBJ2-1	CSARAVLGAISYNEQFF	TGCAGTGCTAGAGCCGTCCTTGGGGCAATCTCCTACAATGAGCAGTTCTTC
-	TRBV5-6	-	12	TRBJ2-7	CASSQDAYEQCF	TGTGCCAGCAGTCAGGACGCCTACGAGCAGTGCTTC
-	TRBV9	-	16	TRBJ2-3	CASSVGGGWGTDTQYF	TGTGCCAGCAGCGTAGGAGGGGGGTGGGGCACAGATACGCAGTATTTT
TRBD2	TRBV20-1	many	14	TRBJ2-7	CSASSGRGLYEQYF	TGCAGTGCTAGTAGTGGGAGGGGCCTCTACGAGCAGTACTTC
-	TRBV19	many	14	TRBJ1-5	CASSIDGFNQPQHF	TGTGCCAGTAGTATCGACGGTTTCAATCAGCCCCAGCATTTT
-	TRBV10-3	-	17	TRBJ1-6	CASSYSGETGDNSPLHF	TGTGCCAGCAGTTACTCGGGGGAAACGGGCGATAATTCACCCCTCCACTTT
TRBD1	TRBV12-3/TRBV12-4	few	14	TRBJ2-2	CASSDRDDTGELFF	TGTGCCAGCAGCGACAGGGATGACACCGGGGAGCTGTTTTTT
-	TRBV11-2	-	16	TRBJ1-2	CASSLGDTLQGDGYTF	TGTGCCAGCAGCTTAGGGGACACCCTTCAGGGCGATGGCTACACCTTC
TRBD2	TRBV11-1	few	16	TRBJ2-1	CASSLVSSGVYNEQFF	TGTGCCAGCAGCTTAGTATCTAGCGGTGTTTACAATGAGCAGTTCTTC
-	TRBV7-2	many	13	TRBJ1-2	CASSSTRGYGYTF	TGTGCCAGCAGCTCGACACGCGGCTATGGCTACACCTTC
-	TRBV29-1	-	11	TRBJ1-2	CSPGGNYGYTF	TGCAGCCCCGGGGGAAACTATGGCTACACCTTC
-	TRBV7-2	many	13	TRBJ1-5	CASSLDYDQPQHF	TGTGCCAGCAGCTTGGACTACGATCAGCCCCAGCATTTT
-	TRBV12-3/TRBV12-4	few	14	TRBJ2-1	CASNRGSSYNEQFF	TGTGCCAGCAACCGGGGGAGCTCCTACAATGAGCAGTTCTTC
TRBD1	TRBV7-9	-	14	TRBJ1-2	CASSESGTAYGYTF	TGTGCCAGCAGTGAATCCGGGACAGCCTATGGCTACACCTTC
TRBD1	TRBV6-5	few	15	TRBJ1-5	CASSYLGQGVQPQHF	TGTGCCAGCAGTTACCTTGGACAGGGTGTTCAGCCCCAGCATTTT
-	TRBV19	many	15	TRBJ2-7	CASSQTASSLYEQYF	TGTGCCAGTAGTCAGACAGCCAGTTCCCTCTACGAGCAGTACTTC
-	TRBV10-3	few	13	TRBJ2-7	CAVPEGVSYEQYF	TGTGCCGTCCCAGAGGGCGTCTCCTACGAGCAGTACTTC
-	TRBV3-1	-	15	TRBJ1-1	CASSQVGGVNTEAFF	TGTGCCAGCAGCCAAGTAGGTGGGGTTAACACTGAAGCTTTCTTT
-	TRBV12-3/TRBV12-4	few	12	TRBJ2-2	CATGRNTGELFF	TGTGCAACAGGTAGAAACACCGGGGAGCTGTTTTTT
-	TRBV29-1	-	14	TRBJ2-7	CSDIGQRSSYEQYF	TGCAGCGATATAGGACAGAGGAGCTCCTACGAGCAGTACTTC
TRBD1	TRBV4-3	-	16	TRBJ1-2	CASRLFSGTGSYGYTF	TGCGCCAGCAGACTCTTCTCCGGGACAGGGTCATATGGCTACACCTTC
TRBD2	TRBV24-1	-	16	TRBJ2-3	CATSDVGWRERDTQYF	TGTGCCACCAGTGATGTAGGGTGGCGGGAGAGAGATACGCAGTATTTT
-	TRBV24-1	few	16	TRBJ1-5	CATSATGQGSNQPQHF	TGTGCCACCAGTGCGACCGGGCAGGGAAGCAATCAGCCCCAGCATTTT
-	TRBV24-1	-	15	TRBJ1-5	CATSDSPGVGQPQHF	TGTGCCACCAGTGATTCGCCGGGGGTCGGACAGCCCCAGCATTTT
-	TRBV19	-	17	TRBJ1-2	CASSTPTGLLITYGYTF	TGTGCCAGTAGTACCCCGACAGGACTGTTGATAACCTATGGCTACACCTTC